This T cell receptor beta chain was captured by sequencing in a study of regulatory T cells in long-lasting Graves disease. Time point given: persistent/refractory GD, antithyroid drugs over 5 years with positive TRAb. From RNA extracted from PBMCs, the TCR library was made. By American Thyroid Association guidelines, Graves' disease was diagnosed in the cohort. CDR3 length: 17 amino acids. Looked up from germline, CDR1 is MDHEN and CDR2 is SYDVKM. The V and J ends lost 7 bases and 1 base, in that order; junction bases with no gene match: 14. This clonotype was detected many times. Its specificity is unknown. Study observations and caveats: Samples came from peripheral blood alone, without thyroid tissue.

Through Arm-PCR of CDR3 regions and iRepertoire HTBI primers, TCR beta libraries were built. TCRdb independently ran MiXCR on the multiplex PCR reads; one entry per CDR3 protein. The sample gives a few hundred thousand distinct CDR3 sequences, approximately 25% of which show up once; approximately 30% is in the top ten. This receptor was taken from a woman between 40 and 50 years old with Graves disease. The sample in question was peripheral blood mononuclear cells (PBMCs), obtained when the disease was refractory, from a patient treated with antithyroid drugs. The chain couples TRBV28 to TRBJ2-7; 9 nucleotides match TRBD2. The CDR3 sequence is CASTGREGLGVSYEQYF. The CDR3 bases are TGTGCCAGCACCGGGCGGGAGGGCCTCGGGGTGTCCTACGAGCAGTACTTC.